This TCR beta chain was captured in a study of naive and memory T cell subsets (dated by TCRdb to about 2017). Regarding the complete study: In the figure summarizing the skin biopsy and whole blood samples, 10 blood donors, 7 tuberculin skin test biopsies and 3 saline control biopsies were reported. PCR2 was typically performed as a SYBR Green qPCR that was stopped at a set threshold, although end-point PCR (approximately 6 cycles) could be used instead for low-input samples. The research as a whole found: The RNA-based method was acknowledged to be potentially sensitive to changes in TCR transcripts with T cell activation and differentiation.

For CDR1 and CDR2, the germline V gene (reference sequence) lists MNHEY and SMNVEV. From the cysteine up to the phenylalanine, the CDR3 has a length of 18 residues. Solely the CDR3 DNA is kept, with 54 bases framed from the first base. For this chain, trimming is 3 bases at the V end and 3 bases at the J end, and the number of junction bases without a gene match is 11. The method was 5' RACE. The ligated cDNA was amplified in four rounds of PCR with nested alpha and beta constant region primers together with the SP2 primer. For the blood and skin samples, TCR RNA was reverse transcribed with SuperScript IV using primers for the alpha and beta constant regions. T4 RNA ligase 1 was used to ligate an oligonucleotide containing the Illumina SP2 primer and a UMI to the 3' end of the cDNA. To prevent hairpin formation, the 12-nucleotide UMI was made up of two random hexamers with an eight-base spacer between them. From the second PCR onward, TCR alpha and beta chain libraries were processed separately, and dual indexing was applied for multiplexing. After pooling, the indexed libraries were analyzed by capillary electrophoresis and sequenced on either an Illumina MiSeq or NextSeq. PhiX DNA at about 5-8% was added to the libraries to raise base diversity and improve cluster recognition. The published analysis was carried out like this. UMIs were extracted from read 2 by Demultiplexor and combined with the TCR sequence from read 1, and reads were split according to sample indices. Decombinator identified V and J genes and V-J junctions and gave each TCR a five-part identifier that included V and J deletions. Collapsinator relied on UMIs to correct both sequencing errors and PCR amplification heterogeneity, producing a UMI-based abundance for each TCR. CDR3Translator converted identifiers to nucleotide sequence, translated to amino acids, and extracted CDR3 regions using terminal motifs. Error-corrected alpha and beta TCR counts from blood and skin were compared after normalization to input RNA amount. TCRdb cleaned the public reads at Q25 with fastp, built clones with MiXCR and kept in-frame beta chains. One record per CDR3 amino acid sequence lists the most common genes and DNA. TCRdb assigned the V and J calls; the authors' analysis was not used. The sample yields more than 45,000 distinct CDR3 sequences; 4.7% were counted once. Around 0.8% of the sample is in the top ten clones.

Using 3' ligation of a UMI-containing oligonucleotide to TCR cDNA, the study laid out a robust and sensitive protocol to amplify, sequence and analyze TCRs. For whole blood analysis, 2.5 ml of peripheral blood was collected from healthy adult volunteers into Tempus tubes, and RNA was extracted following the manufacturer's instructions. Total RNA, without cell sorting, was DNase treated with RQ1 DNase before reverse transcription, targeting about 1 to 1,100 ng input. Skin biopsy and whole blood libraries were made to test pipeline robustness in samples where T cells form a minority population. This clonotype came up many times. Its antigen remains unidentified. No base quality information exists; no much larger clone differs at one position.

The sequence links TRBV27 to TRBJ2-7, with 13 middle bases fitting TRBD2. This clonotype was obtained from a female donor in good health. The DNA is TGTGCCAGCAGTTTCCTAACCCGGACTAGCGGGGGCCACTACGAGCAGTACTTC. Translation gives CASSFLTRTSGGHYEQYF.